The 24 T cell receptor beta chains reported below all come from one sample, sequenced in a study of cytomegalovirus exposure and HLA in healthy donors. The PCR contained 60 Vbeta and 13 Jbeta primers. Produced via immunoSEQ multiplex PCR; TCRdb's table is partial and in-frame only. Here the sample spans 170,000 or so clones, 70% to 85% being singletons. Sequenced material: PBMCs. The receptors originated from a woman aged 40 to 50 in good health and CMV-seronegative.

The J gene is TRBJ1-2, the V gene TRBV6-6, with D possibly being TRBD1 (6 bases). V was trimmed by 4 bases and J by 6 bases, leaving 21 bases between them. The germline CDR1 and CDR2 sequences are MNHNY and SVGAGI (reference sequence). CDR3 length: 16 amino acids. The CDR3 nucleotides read TGTGCCAGCAGTTCTCCCGCTGGCAGGGGCTCCCATGGCTACACCTTC. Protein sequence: CASSSPAGRGSHGYTF.

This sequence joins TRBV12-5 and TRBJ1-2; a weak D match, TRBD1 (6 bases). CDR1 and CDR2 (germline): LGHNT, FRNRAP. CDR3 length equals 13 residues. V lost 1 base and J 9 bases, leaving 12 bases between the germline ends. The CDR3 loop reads CASGLALGHSYTF. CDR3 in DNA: TGTGCTAGTGGTTTGGCCCTGGGACATAGCTACACCTTC.

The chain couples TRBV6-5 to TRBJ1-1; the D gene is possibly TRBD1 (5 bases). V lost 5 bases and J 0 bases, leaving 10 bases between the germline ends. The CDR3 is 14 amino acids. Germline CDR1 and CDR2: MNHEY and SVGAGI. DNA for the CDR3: TGTGCCAGCAGTCGACAGTTTATGAACACTGAAGCTTTCTTT. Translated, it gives CASSRQFMNTEAFF.

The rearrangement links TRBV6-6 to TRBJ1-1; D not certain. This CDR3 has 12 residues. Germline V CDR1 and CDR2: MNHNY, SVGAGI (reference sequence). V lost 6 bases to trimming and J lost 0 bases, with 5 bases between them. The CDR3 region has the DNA TGTGCCAGCAGCCAGTTGAACACTGAAGCTTTCTTT. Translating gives CASSQLNTEAFF.

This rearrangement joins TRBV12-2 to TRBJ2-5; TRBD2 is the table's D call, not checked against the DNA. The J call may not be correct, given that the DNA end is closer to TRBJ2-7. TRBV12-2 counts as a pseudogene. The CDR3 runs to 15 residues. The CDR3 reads CASRKRTSGPYEQYF. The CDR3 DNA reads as TGTGCAAGTCGCAAACGGACTAGCGGACCCTACGAGCAGTACTTC.

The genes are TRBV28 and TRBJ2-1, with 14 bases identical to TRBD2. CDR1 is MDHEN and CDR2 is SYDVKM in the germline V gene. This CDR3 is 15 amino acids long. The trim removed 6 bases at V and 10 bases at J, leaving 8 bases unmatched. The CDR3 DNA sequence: TGTGCCAGCAGCCATCGGACTAGCGGGGGGCGCGAGCAGTTCTTC. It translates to CASSHRTSGGREQFF.

CDR3 in amino acids: CSVEGSQGAPEAFF. CDR3 DNA: TGCAGCGTTGAAGGTTCCCAGGGGGCCCCTGAAGCTTTCTTT. The V call is TRBV29-1, the J call TRBJ1-1; 8 bases are a match to TRBD1. There are 14 residues in the CDR3. Looked up from germline, CDR1 is SQVTM and CDR2 is ANQGSEA. V dropped 1 base and J dropped 6; count of bases not matched to a gene: 7.

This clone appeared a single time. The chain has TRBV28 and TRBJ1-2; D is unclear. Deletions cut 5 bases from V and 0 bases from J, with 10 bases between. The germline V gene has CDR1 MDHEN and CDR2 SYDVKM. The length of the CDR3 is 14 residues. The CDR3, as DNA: TGTGCCAGCAGTGTCGGGATAGCTAACTATGGCTACACCTTC. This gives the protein CASSVGIANYGYTF.

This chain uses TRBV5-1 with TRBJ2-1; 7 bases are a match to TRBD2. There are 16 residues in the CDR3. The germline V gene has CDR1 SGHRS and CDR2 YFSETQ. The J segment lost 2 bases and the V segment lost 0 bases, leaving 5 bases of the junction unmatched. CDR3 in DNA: TGCGCCAGCAGCTTGGCCCCAGCGGGAACCTACAATGAGCAGTTCTTC. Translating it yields CASSLAPAGTYNEQFF.

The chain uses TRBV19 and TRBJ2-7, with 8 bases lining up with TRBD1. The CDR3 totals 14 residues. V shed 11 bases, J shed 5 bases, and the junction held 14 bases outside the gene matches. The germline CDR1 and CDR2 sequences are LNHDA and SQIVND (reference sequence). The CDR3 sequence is CASNQGARRHEQYF. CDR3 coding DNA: TGTGCCTCCAACCAGGGGGCGCGACGCCACGAGCAGTACTTC.

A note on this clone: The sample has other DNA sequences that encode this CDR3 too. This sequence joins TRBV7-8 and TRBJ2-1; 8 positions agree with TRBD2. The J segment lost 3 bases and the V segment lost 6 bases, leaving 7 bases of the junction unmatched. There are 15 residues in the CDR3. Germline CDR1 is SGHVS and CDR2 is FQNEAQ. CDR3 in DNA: TGTGCCAGCAGTCCCCTGGCGGGAGGCTACAATGAGCAGTTCTTC. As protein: CASSPLAGGYNEQFF.

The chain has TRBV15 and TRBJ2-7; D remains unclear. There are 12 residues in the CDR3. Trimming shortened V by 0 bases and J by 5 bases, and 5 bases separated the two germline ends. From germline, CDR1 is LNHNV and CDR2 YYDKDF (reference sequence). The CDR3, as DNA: TGTGCCACCAGCAGAGAGGGCAACGAGCAGTACTTC. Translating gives CATSREGNEQYF.

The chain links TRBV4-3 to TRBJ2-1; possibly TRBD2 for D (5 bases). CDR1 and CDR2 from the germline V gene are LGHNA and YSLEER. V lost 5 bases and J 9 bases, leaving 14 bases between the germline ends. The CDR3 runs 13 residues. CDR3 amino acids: CASSTGRWTEQFF. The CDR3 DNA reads TGCGCCAGCAGCACGGGAAGGTGGACTGAGCAGTTCTTC.

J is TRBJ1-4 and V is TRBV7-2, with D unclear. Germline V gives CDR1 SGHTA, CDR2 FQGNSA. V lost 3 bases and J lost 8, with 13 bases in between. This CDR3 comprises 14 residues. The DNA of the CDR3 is TGTGCCAGCAGCTTTAGTGGGTCGGGAGAAAAACTGTTTTTT. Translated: CASSFSGSGEKLFF.

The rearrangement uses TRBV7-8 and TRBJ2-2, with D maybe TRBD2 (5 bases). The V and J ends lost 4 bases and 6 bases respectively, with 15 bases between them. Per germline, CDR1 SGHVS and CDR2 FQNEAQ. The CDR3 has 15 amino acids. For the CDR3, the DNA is TGTGCCAGCAGCTCCTTCGGGGTCAAATCCGGGGAGCTGTTTTTT. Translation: CASSSFGVKSGELFF.

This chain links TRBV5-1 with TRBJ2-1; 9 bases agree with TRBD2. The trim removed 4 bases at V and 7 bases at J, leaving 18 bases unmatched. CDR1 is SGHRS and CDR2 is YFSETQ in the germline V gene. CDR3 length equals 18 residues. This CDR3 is CASSPLAGLRLIGNEQFF. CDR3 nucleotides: TGCGCCAGCAGCCCCCTAGCGGGGCTCAGGCTGATCGGTAATGAGCAGTTCTTC.

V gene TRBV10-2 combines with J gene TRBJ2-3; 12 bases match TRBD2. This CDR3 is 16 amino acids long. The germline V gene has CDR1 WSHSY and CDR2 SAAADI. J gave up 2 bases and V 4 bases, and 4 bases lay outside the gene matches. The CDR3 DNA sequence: TGCGCCAGCAGTGGGAGACTAGCGGGGGCCACAGATACGCAGTATTTT. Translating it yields CASSGRLAGATDTQYF.

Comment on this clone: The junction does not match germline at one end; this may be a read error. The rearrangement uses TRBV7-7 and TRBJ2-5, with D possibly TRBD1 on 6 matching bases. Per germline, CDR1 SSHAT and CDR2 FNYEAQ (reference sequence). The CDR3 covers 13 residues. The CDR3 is CASSRDRQETQYF. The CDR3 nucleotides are TGTGCTAGCAGCCGAGACAGGCAAGAGACCCAGTACTTC.

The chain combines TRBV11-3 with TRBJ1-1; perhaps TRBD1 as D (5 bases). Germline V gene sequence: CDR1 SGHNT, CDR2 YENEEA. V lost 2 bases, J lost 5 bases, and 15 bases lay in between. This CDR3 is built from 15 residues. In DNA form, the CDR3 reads TGTGCCAGCAGCTTAACCCTGGCGGGACGGACTGAAGCTTTCTTT. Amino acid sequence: CASSLTLAGRTEAFF.

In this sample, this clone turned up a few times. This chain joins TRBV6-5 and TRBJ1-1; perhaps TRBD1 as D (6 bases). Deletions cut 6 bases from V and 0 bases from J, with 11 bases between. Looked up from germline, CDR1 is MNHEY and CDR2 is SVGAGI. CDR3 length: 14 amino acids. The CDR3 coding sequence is TGTGCCAGCAGCTGGGACACATTGAACACTGAAGCTTTCTTT. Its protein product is CASSWDTLNTEAFF.

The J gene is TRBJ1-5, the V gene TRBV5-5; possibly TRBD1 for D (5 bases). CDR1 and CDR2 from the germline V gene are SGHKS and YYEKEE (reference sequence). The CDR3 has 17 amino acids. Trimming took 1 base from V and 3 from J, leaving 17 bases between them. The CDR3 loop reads CASSLRGEGSFNQPQHF. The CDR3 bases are TGTGCCAGCAGCTTGAGAGGGGAGGGGTCCTTCAATCAGCCCCAGCATTTT.

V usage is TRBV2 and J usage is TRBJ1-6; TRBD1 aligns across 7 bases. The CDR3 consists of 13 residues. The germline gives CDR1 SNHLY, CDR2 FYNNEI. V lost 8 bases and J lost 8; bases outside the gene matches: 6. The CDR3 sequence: CASVSTGDSPLHF. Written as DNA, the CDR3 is TGTGCCAGCGTTAGCACAGGGGATTCACCCCTCCACTTT.

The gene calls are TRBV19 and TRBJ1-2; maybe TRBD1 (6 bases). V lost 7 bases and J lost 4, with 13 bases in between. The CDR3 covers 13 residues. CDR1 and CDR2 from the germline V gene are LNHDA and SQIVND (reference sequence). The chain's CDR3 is CASTPGQIYGYTF. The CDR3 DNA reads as TGTGCCAGTACCCCCGGACAGATCTATGGCTACACCTTC. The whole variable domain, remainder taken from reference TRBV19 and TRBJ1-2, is DGGITQSPKYLFRKEGQNVTLSCEQNLNHDAMYWYRQDPGQGLRLIYYSQIVNDFQKGDIAEGYSVSREKKESFPLTVTSAQKNPTAFYLCASTPGQIYGYTFGSGTRLTVV.

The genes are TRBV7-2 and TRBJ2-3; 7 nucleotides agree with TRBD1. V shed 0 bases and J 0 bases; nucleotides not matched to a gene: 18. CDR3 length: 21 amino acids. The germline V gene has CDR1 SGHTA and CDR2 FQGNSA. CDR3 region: CASSLAWTGQYWGPSTDTQYF. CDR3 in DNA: TGTGCCAGCAGCTTAGCGTGGACGGGACAGTATTGGGGCCCTAGCACAGATACGCAGTATTTT.